The clone carrying this T cell receptor (beta chain) occurred a few times. This CDR3 spans 14 amino acids. Germline CDR1 and CDR2: SGHVS and FNYEAQ. The V end lost 5 bases, the J end lost 1 base, and 10 bases lay between the germline ends. This record comes from a study of T cells in Graves' hyperthyroidism and ophthalmopathy. Across the study: Pretreatment peripheral blood was obtained at initial diagnosis.

RNA transcripts provided the source from which TCR beta CDR3 regions were amplified. The HTBI primer set was used in a first-round RT-PCR of the TCR CDR3. In TCRdb, the multiplex PCR reads were re-called with MiXCR into one record per CDR3 protein. The data show 400,000 or so distinct CDR3 sequences, around 15% seen once. The source material was blood. The source is a man aged 50-59 years with Graves' ophthalmopathy. The chain is built from TRBV7-6 and TRBJ2-3; D call uncertain. CDR3 coding DNA: TGTGCCAGCAGCAGAAGTGGAGGCACAGATACGCAGTATTTT. As protein: CASSRSGGTDTQYF.